This TCR beta chain was sequenced for a study of CD8 T cells in ankylosing spondylitis. Findings of the study overall: CD8+ disease-linked clones were present at relatively low frequencies in blood. Both synovial fluid and blood in reactive arthritis had previously been reported to carry some motif variants. Ankylosing spondylitis blood seemed to carry a telltale TCR beta motif made of about 8 highly homologous variants. Researchers reportedly found disease-linked clones significantly enriched in matched ankylosing spondylitis synovial fluid.

Construction of TCR beta libraries was performed using quantitative 5'-RACE with molecular barcodes. One entry per CDR3 protein results from TCRdb running MiXCR on the 5' RACE reads. The repertoire holds 350,000 to 450,000 distinct CDR3 sequences, with roughly 26% as singletons. V lost 7 bases to trimming and J lost 3 bases, with 17 bases between them. Germline V gives CDR1 DFQATT, CDR2 SNEGSKA (reference sequence). The CDR3 consists of 14 residues. This clonotype appeared a few times. No antigen is known for it. The TCR was taken from a male donor with ankylosing spondylitis. The chain is built from TRBV20-1 and TRBJ2-3, with D unclear. Sequencing used blood, either unsorted or a sorted T cell fraction (not recorded which). CDR3 region: CSVTPRIGTDTQYF. The DNA of the CDR3 is TGCAGTGTTACCCCAAGGATTGGGACAGATACGCAGTATTTT.